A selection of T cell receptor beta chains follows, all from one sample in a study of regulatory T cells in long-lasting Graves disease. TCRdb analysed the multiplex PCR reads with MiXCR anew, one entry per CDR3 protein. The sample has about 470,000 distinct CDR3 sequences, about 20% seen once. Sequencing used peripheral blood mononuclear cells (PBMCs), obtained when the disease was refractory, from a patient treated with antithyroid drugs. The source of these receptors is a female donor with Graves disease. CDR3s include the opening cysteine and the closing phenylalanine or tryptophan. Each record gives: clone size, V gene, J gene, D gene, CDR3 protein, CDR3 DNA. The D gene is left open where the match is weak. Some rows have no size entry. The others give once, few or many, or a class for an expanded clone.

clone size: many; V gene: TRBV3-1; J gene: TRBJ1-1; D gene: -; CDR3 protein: CASSQDPGANTEAFF; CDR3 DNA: TGTGCCAGCAGCCAAGACCCGGGGGCGAACACTGAAGCTTTCTTT
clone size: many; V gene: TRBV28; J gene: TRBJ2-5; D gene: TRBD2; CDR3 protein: CASSLASGGNFRTQYF; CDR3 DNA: TGTGCCAGCAGTTTAGCTTCGGGAGGGAATTTTCGGACCCAGTACTTC
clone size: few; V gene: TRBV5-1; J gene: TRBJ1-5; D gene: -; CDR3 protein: CASRTDSHSNQPQHF; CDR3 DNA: TGCGCCAGCAGAACGGACAGCCATAGCAATCAGCCCCAGCATTTT
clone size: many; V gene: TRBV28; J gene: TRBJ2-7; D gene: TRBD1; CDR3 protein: CASSLYPGTVPYEQYF; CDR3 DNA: TGTGCCAGCAGTTTATATCCCGGGACAGTCCCCTACGAGCAGTACTTC
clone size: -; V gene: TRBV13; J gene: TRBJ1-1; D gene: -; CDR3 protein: CASSPRGGMNTEAFF; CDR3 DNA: TGTGCCAGCAGCCCCAGGGGAGGGATGAACACTGAAGCTTTCTTT
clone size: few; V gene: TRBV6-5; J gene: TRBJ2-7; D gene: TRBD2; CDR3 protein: CASSYSIQQGRLAGLNYEQYF; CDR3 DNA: TGTGCCAGCAGTTACTCGATCCAACAGGGGCGACTAGCGGGACTTAACTACGAGCAGTACTTC
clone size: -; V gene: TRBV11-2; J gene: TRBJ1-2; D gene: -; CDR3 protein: CASSLWQGSHGYTF; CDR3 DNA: TGTGCCAGCAGCTTATGGCAGGGGTCCCATGGCTACACCTTC
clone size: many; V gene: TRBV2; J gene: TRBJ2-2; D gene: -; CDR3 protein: CASSEAYSLTGELFF; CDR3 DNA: TGTGCCAGCAGTGAAGCGTACAGCCTCACCGGGGAGCTGTTTTTT
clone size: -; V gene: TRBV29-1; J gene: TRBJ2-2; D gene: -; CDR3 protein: CSVAARRGELFF; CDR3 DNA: TGCAGCGTTGCGGCCCGGCGGGGGGAGCTGTTTTTT
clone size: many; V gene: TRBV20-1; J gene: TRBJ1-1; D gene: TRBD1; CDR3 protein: CSAIGQVKGQANTEAFF; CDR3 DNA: TGCAGTGCTATCGGACAAGTCAAGGGACAGGCGAACACTGAAGCTTTCTTT
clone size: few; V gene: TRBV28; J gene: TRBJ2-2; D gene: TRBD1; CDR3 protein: CASSRQGAWTGELFF; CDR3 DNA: TGTGCCAGCAGTCGACAGGGGGCTTGGACCGGGGAGCTGTTTTTT
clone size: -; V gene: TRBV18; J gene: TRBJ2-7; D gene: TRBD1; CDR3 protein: CASSPDRGLVEQYF; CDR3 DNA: TGTGCCAGCTCACCGGACAGGGGGCTTGTCGAGCAGTACTTC
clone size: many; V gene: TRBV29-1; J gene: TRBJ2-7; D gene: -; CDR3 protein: CSVEHLGGTKGEQYF; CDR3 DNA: TGCAGCGTTGAACATCTCGGAGGCACAAAGGGCGAGCAGTACTTC
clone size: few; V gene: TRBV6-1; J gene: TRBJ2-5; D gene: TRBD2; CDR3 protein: CASTKLAGEQVTQYF; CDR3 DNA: TGTGCCAGCACCAAACTAGCGGGGGAGCAAGTGACCCAGTACTTC
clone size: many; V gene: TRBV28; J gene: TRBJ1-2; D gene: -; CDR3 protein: CASSEGGRGVDGYTF; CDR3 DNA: TGTGCCAGCAGCGAGGGGGGGCGAGGTGTTGATGGCTACACCTTC
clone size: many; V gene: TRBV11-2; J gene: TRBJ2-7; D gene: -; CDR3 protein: CASSLWGRGYEQYF; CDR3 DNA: TGTGCCAGCAGCTTATGGGGCAGGGGCTACGAGCAGTACTTC
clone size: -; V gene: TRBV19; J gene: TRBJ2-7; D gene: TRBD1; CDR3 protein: CASSLPGQPYEQYF; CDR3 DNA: TGTGCCAGTAGTCTTCCGGGACAGCCCTACGAGCAGTACTTC
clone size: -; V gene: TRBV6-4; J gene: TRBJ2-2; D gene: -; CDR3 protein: CASRGDPSVSGELFF; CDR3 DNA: TGTGCCAGCCGTGGGGACCCTAGTGTTTCCGGGGAGCTGTTTTTT
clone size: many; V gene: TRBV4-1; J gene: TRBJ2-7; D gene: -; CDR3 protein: CASSQDPYNEQYF; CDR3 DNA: TGCGCCAGCAGCCAAGATCCCTACAACGAGCAGTACTTC
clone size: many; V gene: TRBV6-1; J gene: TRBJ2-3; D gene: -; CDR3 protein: CASIPDTTRDTQYF; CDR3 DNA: TGTGCCAGCATTCCCGACACGACCCGAGATACGCAGTATTTT
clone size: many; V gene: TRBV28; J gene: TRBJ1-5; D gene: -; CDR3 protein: CACSEGAQPQHF; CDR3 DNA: TGTGCCTGCTCCGAGGGCGCTCAGCCCCAGCATTTT
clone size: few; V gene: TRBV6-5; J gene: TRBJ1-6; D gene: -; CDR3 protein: CASSYRGYNSPLHF; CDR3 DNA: TGTGCCAGCAGTTACAGGGGGTATAATTCACCCCTCCACTTT
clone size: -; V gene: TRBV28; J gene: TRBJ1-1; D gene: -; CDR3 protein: CASSYFLGGPNTEAFF; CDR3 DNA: TGTGCCAGCAGTTACTTTCTGGGGGGACCGAACACTGAAGCTTTCTTT
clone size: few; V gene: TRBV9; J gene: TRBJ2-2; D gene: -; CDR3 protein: CASSGGVKGKTGELFF; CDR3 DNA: TGTGCCAGCAGCGGAGGGGTGAAAGGGAAGACCGGGGAGCTGTTTTTT
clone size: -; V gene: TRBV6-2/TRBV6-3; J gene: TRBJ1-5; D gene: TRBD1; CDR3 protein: CASGGTAGTGRNQPQHF; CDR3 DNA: TGTGCCAGCGGCGGTACGGCCGGGACAGGCCGTAATCAGCCCCAGCATTTT
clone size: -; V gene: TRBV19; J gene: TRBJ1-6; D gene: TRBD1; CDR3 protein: CASSIKGAYSPLHF; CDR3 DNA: TGTGCCAGTAGTATTAAGGGGGCCTATTCACCCCTCCACTTT
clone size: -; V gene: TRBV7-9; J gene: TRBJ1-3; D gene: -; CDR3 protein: CASSFDTSGNTIYF; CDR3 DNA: TGTGCCAGCAGCTTCGATACCTCTGGAAACACCATATATTTT
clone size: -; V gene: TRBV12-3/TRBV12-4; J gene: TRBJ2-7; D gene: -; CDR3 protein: CASSLGWAQYF; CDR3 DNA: TGTGCCAGCAGTTTAGGGTGGGCCCAGTACTTC
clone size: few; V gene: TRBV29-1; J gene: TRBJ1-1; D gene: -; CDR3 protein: CSVEVSLFEAFF; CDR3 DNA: TGCAGCGTTGAAGTCTCCCTATTTGAAGCTTTCTTT
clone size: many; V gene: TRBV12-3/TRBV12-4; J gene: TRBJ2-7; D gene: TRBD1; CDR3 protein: CASSSGQGAVEQYF; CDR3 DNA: TGTGCCAGCAGTTCGGGACAGGGGGCCGTCGAGCAGTACTTC
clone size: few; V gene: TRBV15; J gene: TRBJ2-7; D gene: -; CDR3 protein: CATSRGRESYEQYF; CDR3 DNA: TGTGCCACCAGCAGAGGACGGGAGAGCTACGAGCAGTACTTC
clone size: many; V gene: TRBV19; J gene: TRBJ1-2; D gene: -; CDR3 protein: CASSYRSGSSGYTF; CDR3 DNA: TGTGCCAGTAGTTACAGGAGTGGCTCTTCTGGCTACACCTTC
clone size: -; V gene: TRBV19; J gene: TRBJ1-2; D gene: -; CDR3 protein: CASREGPTSGYTF; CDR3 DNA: TGTGCCAGTAGAGAAGGACCGACTTCTGGCTACACCTTC
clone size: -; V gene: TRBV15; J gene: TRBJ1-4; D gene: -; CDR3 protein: CATSRDIWGASNEKLFF; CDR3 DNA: TGTGCCACCAGCAGAGATATTTGGGGGGCCTCTAATGAAAAACTGTTTTTT
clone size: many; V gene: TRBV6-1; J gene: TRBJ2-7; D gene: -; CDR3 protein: CAISQGYEQYF; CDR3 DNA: TGTGCCATAAGCCAGGGCTACGAGCAGTACTTC
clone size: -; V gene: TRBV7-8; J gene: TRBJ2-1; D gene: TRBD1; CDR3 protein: CASSLSRTGLSSALYNEQFF; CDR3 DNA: TGTGCCAGCAGCTTGAGCCGGACAGGCTTATCAAGCGCACTCTACAATGAGCAGTTCTTC
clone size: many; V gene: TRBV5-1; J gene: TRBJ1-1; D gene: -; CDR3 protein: CASREDGLGGAFF; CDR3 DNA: TGCGCCAGCAGGGAAGACGGCTTGGGGGGAGCTTTCTTT